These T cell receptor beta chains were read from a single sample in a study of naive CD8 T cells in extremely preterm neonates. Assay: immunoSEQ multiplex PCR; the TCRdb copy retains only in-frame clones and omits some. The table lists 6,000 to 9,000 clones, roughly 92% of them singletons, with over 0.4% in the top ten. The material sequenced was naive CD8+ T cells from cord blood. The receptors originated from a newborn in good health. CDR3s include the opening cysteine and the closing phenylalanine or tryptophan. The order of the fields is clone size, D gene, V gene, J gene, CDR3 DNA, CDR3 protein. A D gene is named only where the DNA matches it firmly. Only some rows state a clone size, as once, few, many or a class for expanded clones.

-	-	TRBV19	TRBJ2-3	TGTGCCAGTAGTATACAGGGGCCAGATACGCAGTATTTT	CASSIQGPDTQYF
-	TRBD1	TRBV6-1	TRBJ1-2	TGTGCCAGCAGTGAAAGGCAGGGGGAGTATGGCTACACCTTC	CASSERQGEYGYTF
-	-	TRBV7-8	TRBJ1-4	TGTGCCAGCAGCGTCGGACAGTCTAATGAAAAACTGTTTTTT	CASSVGQSNEKLFF
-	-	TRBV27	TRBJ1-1	TGTGCCAGCAGTTTCGGAGGTGGCCTCACTGAAGCTTTCTTT	CASSFGGGLTEAFF
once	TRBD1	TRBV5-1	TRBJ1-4	TGCGCCAGCAGCGCCGATACAGGGGGCTCTAATGAAAAACTGTTTTTT	CASSADTGGSNEKLFF
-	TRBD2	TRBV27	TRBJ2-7	TGTGCCAGCAGAACCGGGACTAGCACAAGCTCCTACGAGCAGTACTTC	CASRTGTSTSSYEQYF
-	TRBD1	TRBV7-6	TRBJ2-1	TGTGCCAGCAGCGGCCGGGACAGCTCCTACAATGAGCAGTTCTTC	CASSGRDSSYNEQFF
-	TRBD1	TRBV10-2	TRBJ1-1	TGCGCCAGCAGTGAGAGGAGGGGGCAGAACACTGAAGCTTTCTTT	CASSERRGQNTEAFF
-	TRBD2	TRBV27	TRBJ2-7	TGTGCCAGCAGTTTATGGGGGGGCTACGAGCAGTACTTC	CASSLWGGYEQYF
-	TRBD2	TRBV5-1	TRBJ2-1	TGCGCCAGCAGCCCCCGGGACTACTACAATGAGCAGTTCTTC	CASSPRDYYNEQFF
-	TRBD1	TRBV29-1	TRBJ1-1	TGCAGCGTCCGGACAGGGAACACTGAAGCTTTCTTT	CSVRTGNTEAFF
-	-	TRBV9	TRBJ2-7	TGTGCCAGCAGCGTAGGAGGGAGCGGCTACGAGCAGTACTTC	CASSVGGSGYEQYF
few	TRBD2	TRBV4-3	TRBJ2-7	TGCGCCAGCAGCCAAGGCGGGAGCTCCTACGAGCAGTACTTC	CASSQGGSSYEQYF
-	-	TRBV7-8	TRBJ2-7	TGTGCCAGCAGCTTTCAGGACTACGAGCAGTACTTC	CASSFQDYEQYF
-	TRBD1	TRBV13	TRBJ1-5	TGTGCCAGCAGCTTGGGTCAGGGGGCTGGGGTTAATCAGCCCCAGCATTTT	CASSLGQGAGVNQPQHF
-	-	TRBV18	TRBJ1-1	TGTGCCAGCTCACCGCAGGGAGGCACTGAAGCTTTCTTT	CASSPQGGTEAFF
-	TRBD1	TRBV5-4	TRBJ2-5	TGTGCCAGCAGCCCACGGACAGGGGGCAGGGAGACCCAGTACTTC	CASSPRTGGRETQYF
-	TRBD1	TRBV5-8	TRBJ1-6	TGTGCCAGCAGCCCGACAGGGCCCCCTTATAATTCACCCCTCCACTTT	CASSPTGPPYNSPLHF
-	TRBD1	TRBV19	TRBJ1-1	TGTGCCAGTAGGGCAGGGGGCCAGAACACTGAAGCTTTCTTT	CASRAGGQNTEAFF
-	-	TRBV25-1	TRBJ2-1	TGTGCCAGCAGTACAGATAATGAGCAGTTCTTC	CASSTDNEQFF
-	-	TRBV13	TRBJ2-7	TGTGCCAGCAGCTCTGGACAGTCCTACGAGCAGTACTTC	CASSSGQSYEQYF
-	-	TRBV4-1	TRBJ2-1	TGCGCCAGCAGCCAACCCCTAGGCGGGTACAATGAGCAGTTCTTC	CASSQPLGGYNEQFF
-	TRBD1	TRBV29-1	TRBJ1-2	TGCAGCGTTGAAGAAGCGACAGGGGGCTATGGCTACACCTTC	CSVEEATGGYGYTF
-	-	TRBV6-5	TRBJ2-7	TGTGCCACCAAGCCGGGAGACGGCTCCTACGAGCAGTACTTC	CATKPGDGSYEQYF
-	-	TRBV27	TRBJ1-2	TGTGCCAGCAGTTTATCAGGGGACTATGGCTACACCTTC	CASSLSGDYGYTF
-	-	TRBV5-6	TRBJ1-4	TGTGCCAGCAGCTTGGCCTCCTCGGGTGCAACTAATGAAAAACTGTTTTTT	CASSLASSGATNEKLFF
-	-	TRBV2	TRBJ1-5	TGTGCCAGCACTGGGGCAGGGGATCAGCCCCAGCATTTT	CASTGAGDQPQHF
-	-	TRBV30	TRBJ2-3	TGTGCCTGGAGTGTCGGCAGGGGCACAGATACGCAGTATTTT	CAWSVGRGTDTQYF
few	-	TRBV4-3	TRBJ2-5	TGCGCCAGCAGCCCAACGACAGTGGGAGAGACCCAGTACTTC	CASSPTTVGETQYF
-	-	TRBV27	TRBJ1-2	TGTGCCAGCAGTCCCCGGCGGGGAGGCTACACCTTC	CASSPRRGGYTF